The source of this T cell receptor (beta chain) is a study of CD8+ T cells in alopecia areata. The table lists this clone with a few counts. Its matching antigen is unknown. The CDR3 length is 15 residues. Trimming left V 3 bases short and J 6 bases short, with 16 bases between. Germline values: CDR1 SGHRS, CDR2 YFSETQ. Notes on the study in general: Tofacitinib significantly lowered scalp clonality and expanded CD8+ clones among the top 100.

Treatment described: oral pan-JAK inhibitor, 5-10 mg twice daily. Extraction and reverse transcription of RNA yielded cDNA as the sequencing template. The method was immunoSEQ multiplex PCR; TCRdb's version includes in-frame clones alone and lacks a portion of them. The sample records more than 200,000 clones, over 60% being singletons. The sample was CD4+ T cells sorted from blood, taken at week 4, from a patient treated with tofacitinib. The chain joins TRBV5-1 to TRBJ1-5; no definite D call. The receptor was isolated from a human donor with alopecia areata. The DNA for the CDR3 is TGCGCCAGCAGCTGGGATGGAGGGTTAGGTCAGCCCCAGCATTTT. It encodes CASSWDGGLGQPQHF.